The sequence of this T cell receptor (beta chain) was determined in a study of cytomegalovirus exposure and HLA in healthy donors. Regarding the study as a whole: Later analysis showed TCR association rates varying by HLA locus, highest for DRB1 and lowest for HLA-C. For TCR beta chains, V- and J-gene trimming was later linked to a missense DCLRE1C variant.

The length of the CDR3 is 15 residues. Germline V gene sequence: CDR1 SGHRS, CDR2 YFSETQ. The V segment lost 5 bases and the J segment 5 bases; nucleotides outside the gene matches: 11. To note about this clone: Its target is not known.

Vbeta (60) and Jbeta (13) primers were used in the PCR. Here immunoSEQ multiplex PCR was the method, and the copy in TCRdb shows in-frame clones only, minus some. In total, the table holds 100,000 to 150,000 clones. The receptor was isolated from a man aged 30 to 45 in good health and CMV-seronegative. This chain uses TRBV5-1 with TRBJ2-5, with TRBD1 matching over 8 bases. Sequenced input: PBMCs. In DNA, the CDR3 is TGCGCCAGCAGGGATCCAGAGACAGGGGAGGAGACCCAGTACTTC. Its translation: CASRDPETGEETQYF.